The 5 T cell receptor beta chains below all came from one sample that was sequenced in a study of T cell clonality in common variable immunodeficiency. Study observations and caveats: Fewer deletions and N-nucleotide insertions were reportedly seen in common variable immunodeficiency TCR beta sequences.

Antigen specificity for these receptors is unknown. Method: immunoSEQ multiplex PCR; TCRdb's copy keeps in-frame clones and lacks some. This sample carries just under 20,000 clones, none of them present only once. Sample: peripheral blood mononuclear cells. These TCRs come from a human donor with common variable immunodeficiency.

This clone was seen ten or more times. The CDR3 end is not reached by the read, which stops 3 residues before it; the germline J gene fills it in. This rearrangement joins TRBV6-2 or TRBV6-3 to TRBJ2-7; 11 bases map to TRBD2. Trimming removed 2 bases from V and 5 bases from J; junction bases left unmatched: 8. CDR3 length equals 16 residues. Germline V gene lookup returns CDR1 MNHEY and CDR2 SVGEGT. Partial CDR3 DNA: TGTGCCAGCAGTTACGGAGGTAGCGGGAGGGCCAACGAG. This translates into CASSYGGSGRANE. The full CDR3 reads CASSYGGSGRANEQYF.

This clone is medium-sized within its sample. Read data end 3 residues before the CDR3 end; the end is taken from the germline J gene. The chain uses TRBV20-1 and TRBJ2-7; D may be TRBD2 (6 bases). CDR3 size: 15 residues. CDR1 and CDR2 from the germline V gene are DFQATT and SNEGSKA (reference sequence). Trimming stripped 2 bases from V and 3 bases from J, with 17 bases between. The CDR3 DNA, read in part, is TGCAGTGCTAGACCATTCCAGGGAGGAGACTACGAG. It yields the protein CSARPFQGGDYE. The whole CDR3 protein is CSARPFQGGDYEQYF.

This clone has a count of ten or more. With the read ending 3 residues before the CDR3 end, the germline J gene is used to fill in that end. This chain connects TRBV19 to TRBJ1-1; 8 positions agree with TRBD1. V lost 6 bases, J lost 2 bases, and 11 bases stayed unmatched. The germline gives CDR1 LNHDA, CDR2 SQIVND (reference sequence). This CDR3 region has 16 residues. The DNA read from the CDR3 is TGTGCCAGTAGAATCCTCCGGGGGACAGGCAACACTGAA. The encoded protein is CASRILRGTGNTE. The full CDR3 sequence reads CASRILRGTGNTEAFF. The full variable domain, with the rest looked up from reference TRBV19 and TRBJ1-1, is DGGITQSPKYLFRKEGQNVTLSCEQNLNHDAMYWYRQDPGQGLRLIYYSQIVNDFQKGDIAEGYSVSREKKESFPLTVTSAQKNPTAFYLCASRILRGTGNTEAFFGQGTRLTVV.

This clone occurred many times. The CDR3 end is not reached by the read, which stops 3 residues before it; the germline J gene fills it in. The gene calls are TRBV7-3 and TRBJ2-1; D is possibly TRBD1 (7 bases). The CDR3 consists of 17 residues. CDR1 SGHTA and CDR2 FQGTGA come from the germline V gene. Deletions cut 0 bases from V and 8 bases from J, with 20 bases between. The part of the CDR3 DNA that was read is TGTGCCAGCAGCTTAACTCCGGGGGAGCCCAGGGGGGATGAG. Its translation is CASSLTPGEPRGDE. The complete CDR3 sequence is CASSLTPGEPRGDEQFF.

This clone came up many times. The read comes to an end 3 residues before the CDR3 does, leaving the germline J gene to fill in the end. This rearrangement joins TRBV19 to TRBJ2-2; D gene ambiguous. Germline V gene data show CDR1 as LNHDA and CDR2 as SQIVND (reference sequence). CDR3 length: 14 amino acids. Trimming removed 3 bases from V and 4 bases from J, with 9 bases in between. The CDR3 loop is CASSIKLSTGELFF. The sequenced part of the CDR3 DNA is TGTGCCAGTAGTATTAAACTGAGCACCGGGGAG.